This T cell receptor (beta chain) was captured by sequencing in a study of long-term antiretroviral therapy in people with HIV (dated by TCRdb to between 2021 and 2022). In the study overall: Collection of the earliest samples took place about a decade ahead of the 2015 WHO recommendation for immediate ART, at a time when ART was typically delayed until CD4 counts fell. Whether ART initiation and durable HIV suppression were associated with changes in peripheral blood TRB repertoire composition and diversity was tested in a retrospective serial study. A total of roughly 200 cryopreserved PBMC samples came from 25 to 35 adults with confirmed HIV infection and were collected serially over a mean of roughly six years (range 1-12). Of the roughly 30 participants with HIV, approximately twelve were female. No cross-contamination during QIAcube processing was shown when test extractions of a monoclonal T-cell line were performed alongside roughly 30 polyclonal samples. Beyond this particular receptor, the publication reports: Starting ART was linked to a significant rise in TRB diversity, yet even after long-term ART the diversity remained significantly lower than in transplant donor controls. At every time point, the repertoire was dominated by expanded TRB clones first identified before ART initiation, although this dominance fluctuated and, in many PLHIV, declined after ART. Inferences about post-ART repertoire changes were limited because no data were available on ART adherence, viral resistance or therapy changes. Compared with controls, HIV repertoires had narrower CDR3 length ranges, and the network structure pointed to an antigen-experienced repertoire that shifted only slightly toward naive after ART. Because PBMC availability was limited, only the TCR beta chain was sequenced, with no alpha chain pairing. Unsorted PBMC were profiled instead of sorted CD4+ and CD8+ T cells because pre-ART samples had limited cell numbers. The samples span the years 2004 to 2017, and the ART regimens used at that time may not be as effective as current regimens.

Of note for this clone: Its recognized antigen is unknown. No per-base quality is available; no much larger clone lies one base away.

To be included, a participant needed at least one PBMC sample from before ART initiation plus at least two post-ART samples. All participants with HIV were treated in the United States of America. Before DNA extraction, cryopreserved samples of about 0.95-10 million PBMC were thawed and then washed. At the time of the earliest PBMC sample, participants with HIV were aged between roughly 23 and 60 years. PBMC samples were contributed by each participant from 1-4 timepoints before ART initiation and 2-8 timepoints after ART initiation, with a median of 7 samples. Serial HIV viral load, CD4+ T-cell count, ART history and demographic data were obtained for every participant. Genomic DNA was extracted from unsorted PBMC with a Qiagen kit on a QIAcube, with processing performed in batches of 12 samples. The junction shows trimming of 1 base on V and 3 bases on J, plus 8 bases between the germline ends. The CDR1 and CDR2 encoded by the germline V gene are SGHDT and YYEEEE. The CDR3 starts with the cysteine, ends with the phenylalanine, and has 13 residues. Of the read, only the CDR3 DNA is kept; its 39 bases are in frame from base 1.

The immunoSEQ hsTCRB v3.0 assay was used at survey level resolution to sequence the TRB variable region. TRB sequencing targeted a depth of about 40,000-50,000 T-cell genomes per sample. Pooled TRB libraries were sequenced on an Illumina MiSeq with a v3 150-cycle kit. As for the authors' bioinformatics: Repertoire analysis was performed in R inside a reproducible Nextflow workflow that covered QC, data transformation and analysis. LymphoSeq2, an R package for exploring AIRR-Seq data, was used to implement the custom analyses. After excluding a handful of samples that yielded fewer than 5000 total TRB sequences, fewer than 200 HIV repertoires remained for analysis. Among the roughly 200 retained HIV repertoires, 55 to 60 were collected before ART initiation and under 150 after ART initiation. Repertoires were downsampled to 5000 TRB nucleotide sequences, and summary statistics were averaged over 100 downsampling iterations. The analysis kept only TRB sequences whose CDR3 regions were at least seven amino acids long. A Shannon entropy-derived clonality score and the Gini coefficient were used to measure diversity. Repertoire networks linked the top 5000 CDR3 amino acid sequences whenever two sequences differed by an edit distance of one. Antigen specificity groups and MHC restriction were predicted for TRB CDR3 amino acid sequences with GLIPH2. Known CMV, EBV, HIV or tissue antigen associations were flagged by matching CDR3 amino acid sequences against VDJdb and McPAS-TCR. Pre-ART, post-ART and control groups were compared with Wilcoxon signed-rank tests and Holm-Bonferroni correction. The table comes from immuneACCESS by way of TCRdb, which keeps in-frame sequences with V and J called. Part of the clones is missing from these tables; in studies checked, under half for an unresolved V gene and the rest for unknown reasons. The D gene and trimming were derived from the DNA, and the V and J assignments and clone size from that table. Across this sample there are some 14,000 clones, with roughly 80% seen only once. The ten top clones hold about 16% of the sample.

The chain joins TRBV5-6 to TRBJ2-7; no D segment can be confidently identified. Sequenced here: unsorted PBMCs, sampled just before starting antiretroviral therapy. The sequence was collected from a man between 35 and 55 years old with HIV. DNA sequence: TGTGCCAGCAGCTTGCCCTTTAACTACGAGCAGTACTTC. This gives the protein CASSLPFNYEQYF.